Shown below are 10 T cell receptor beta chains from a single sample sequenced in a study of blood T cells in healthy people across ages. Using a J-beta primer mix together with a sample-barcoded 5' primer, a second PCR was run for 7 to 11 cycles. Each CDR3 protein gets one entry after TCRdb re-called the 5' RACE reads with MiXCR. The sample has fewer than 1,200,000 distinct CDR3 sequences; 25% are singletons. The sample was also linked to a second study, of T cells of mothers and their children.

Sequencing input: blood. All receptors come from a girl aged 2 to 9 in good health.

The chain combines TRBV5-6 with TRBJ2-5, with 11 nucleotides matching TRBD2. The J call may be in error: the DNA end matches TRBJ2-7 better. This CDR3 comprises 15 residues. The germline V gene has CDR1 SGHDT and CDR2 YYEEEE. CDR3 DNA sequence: TGTGCCAGCAGCTTGACCACTAGCGGGGGACGCGAGCAGTACTTC. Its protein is CASSLTTSGGREQYF.

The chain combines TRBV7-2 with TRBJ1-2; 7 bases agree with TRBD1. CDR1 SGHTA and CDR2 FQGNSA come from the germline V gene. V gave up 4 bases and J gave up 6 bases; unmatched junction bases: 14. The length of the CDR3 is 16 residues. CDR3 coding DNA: TGTGCCAGCAGCTACCGATCGACAGGGAGGGAGAATGGCTACACCTTC. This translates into CASSYRSTGRENGYTF. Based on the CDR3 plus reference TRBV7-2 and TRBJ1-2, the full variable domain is GAGVSQSPSNKVTEKGKDVELRCDPISGHTALYWYRQSLGQGLEFLIYFQGNSAPDKSGLPSDRFSAERTGGSVSTLTIQRTQQEDSAVYLCASSYRSTGRENGYTFGSGTRLTVV.

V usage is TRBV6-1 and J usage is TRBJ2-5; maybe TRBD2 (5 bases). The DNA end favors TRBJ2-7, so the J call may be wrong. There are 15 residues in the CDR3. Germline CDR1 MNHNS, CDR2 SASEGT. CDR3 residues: CASSEGRARRYEQYF. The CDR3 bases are TGTGCCAGCAGTGAAGGGCGGGCCAGGAGATACGAGCAGTACTTC.

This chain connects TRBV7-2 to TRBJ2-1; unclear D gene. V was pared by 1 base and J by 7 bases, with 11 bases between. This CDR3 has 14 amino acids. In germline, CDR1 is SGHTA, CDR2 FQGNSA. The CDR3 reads CASSLVGMTNEQFF. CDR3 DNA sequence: TGTGCCAGCAGCTTAGTGGGGATGACTAATGAGCAGTTCTTC.

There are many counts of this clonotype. This chain's CDR3 is CSAYGQGRGETQYF. As DNA, the CDR3 is TGCAGTGCTTATGGACAGGGAAGAGGGGAGACCCAGTACTTC. This chain uses TRBV20-1 with TRBJ2-5; the match to TRBD1 covers 8 bases. Germline-derived CDR1 and CDR2 are DFQATT and SNEGSKA (reference sequence). Unmatched junction bases numbered 10, after V lost 5 bases and J lost 5 bases. This CDR3 comprises 14 residues.

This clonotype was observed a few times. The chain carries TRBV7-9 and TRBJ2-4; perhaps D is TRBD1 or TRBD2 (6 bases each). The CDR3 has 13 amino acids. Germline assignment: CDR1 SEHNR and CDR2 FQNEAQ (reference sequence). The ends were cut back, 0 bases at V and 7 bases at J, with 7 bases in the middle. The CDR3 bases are TGTGCCAGCAGCTTAGCGGGGGGCAACATTCAGTACTTC. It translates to CASSLAGGNIQYF.

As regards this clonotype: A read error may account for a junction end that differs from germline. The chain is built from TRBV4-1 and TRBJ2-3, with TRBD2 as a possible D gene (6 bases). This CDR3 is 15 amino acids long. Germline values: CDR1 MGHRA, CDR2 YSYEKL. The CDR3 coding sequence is TGCGCCAGCAGCCCCTTGCGGGATCGCACAGATACGCAGTATTTC. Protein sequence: CASSPLRDRTDTQYF.

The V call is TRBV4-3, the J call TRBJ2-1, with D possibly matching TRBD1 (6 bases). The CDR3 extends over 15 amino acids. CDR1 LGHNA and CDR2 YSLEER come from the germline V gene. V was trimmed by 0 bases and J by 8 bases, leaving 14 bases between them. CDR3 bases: TGCGCCAGCAGCCAAGATAACTTTGGGACATATGAGCAGTTCTTC. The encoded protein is CASSQDNFGTYEQFF.

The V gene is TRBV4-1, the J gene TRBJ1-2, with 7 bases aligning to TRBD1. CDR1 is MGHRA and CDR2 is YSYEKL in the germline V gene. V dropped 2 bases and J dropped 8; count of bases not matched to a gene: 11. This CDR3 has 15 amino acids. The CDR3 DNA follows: TGCGCCAGCAGCCAATTGGGACCACAGGGGAAAGGCTACACCTTC. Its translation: CASSQLGPQGKGYTF.

In DNA, the CDR3 is TGCGCCAGCAGCGGCCAGGACAGTCAGTACTTC. Translated: CASSGQDSQYF. The chain joins TRBV5-1 to TRBJ2-7; D possibly corresponds to TRBD1 (6 bases). CDR3 size: 11 residues. Germline V gene data show CDR1 as SGHRS and CDR2 as YFSETQ. V was shortened by 4 bases and J by 10 bases, with 12 bases between the two germline ends.